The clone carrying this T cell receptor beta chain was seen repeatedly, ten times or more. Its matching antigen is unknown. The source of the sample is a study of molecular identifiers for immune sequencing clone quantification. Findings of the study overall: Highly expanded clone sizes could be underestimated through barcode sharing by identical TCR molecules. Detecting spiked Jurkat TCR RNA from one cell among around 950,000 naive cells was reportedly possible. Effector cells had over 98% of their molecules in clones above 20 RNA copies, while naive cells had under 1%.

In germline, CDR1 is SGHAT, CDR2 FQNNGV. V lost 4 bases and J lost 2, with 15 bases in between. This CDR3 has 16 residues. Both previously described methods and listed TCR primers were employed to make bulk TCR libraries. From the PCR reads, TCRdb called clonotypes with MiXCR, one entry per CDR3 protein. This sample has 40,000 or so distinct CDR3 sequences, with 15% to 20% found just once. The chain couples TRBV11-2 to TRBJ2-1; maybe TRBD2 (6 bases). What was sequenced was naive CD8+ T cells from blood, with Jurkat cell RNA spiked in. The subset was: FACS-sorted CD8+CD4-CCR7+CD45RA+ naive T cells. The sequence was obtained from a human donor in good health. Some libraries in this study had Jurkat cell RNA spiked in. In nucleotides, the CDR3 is TGTGCCAGCAGCTGGGGTGTCGGGAGTACCTACAATGAGCAGTTCTTC. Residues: CASSWGVGSTYNEQFF.